Below are 17 T cell receptor beta chains sequenced from a single sample in a study of cytomegalovirus exposure and HLA in healthy donors. Method: immunoSEQ multiplex PCR; TCRdb's copy keeps in-frame clones and lacks some. The top ten clones hold around 3.1% of a sample with 90,000 to 130,000 clones, roughly 88% of them seen once. The sequenced sample consisted of PBMCs. The receptors originated from a young woman in good health and CMV-seronegative.

The chain recombines TRBV5-1 with TRBJ2-7, with 8 positions matching TRBD1. Germline V gene data show CDR1 as SGHRS and CDR2 as YFSETQ. J was trimmed by 3 bases and V by 4 bases; bases with no gene match: 9. This CDR3 region has 15 residues. This CDR3 is CASSTDRGGRYEQYF. CDR3 sequence (DNA): TGCGCCAGCAGCACAGACAGGGGTGGACGCTACGAGCAGTACTTC.

This chain links TRBV7-6 with TRBJ2-7; no reliable D call. The V end was cut by 5 bases, the J end by 6 bases, with 14 bases between. Germline CDR1 reads SGHVS; CDR2 reads FNYEAQ. There are 13 residues in the CDR3. In DNA, the CDR3 is TGTGCCAGCAGCCCCACTACCCACGCCGAGCAGTACTTC. Its translation is CASSPTTHAEQYF.

About this clone itself: Other DNA sequences within the sample encode an identical CDR3. The chain is built from TRBV5-1 and TRBJ2-5; no firm D call. From germline, CDR1 is SGHRS and CDR2 YFSETQ. The CDR3 has 12 amino acids. V was shortened by 0 bases and J by 4 bases, with 4 bases between the two germline ends. The chain's CDR3 is CASSLAGETQYF. CDR3 DNA sequence: TGCGCCAGCAGCTTGGCCGGAGAGACCCAGTACTTC.

The chain is built from TRBV7-3 and TRBJ1-1; the D gene is possibly TRBD1 (5 bases). The V and J ends lost 2 bases and 5 bases respectively, with 9 bases between them. This CDR3 is built from 13 residues. Germline CDR1 and CDR2: SGHTA and FQGTGA. CDR3 region: CASSLSRATEAFF. CDR3 bases: TGTGCCAGCAGCTTATCCAGGGCTACTGAAGCTTTCTTT.

The CDR3 spells CASSWDRGLYNEQFF. In DNA, the CDR3 is TGTGCCAGCAGCTGGGACAGGGGCCTCTACAATGAGCAGTTCTTC. The chain couples TRBV7-2 to TRBJ2-1; TRBD1 agrees at 10 bases. This CDR3 has 15 residues. Germline CDR1 and CDR2: SGHTA and FQGNSA. Unmatched junction bases numbered 3, after V lost 4 bases and J lost 3 bases.

In its sample, this clone was seen a few times. This CDR3 is CASSPGSTDTQYF. The CDR3, as DNA: TGTGCCAGCAGCCCCGGGAGCACAGATACGCAGTATTTT. The chain combines TRBV6-4 with TRBJ2-3; no clear D gene. This CDR3 is 13 amino acids long. V shed 6 bases and J shed 0 bases, with 7 bases lying between them. CDR1 MRHNA and CDR2 SNTAGT come from the germline V gene.

J is TRBJ2-7 and V is TRBV2; 10 positions agree with TRBD1. V was clipped by 10 bases and J by 4 bases; unmatched bases: 10. This CDR3 region has 14 residues. Per germline, CDR1 SNHLY and CDR2 FYNNEI. The CDR3 loop is CATTGTGDGYEQYF. The CDR3 nucleotides read TGTGCCACAACCGGGACAGGGGACGGGTACGAGCAGTACTTC.

The rearrangement links TRBV5-1 to TRBJ2-5, with D perhaps TRBD1 (6 bases). CDR3 size: 16 residues. V lost 6 bases and J 0 bases, leaving 18 bases between the germline ends. The germline V gene has CDR1 SGHRS and CDR2 YFSETQ. The CDR3 DNA sequence: TGCGCCAGCACGACCGCAGGGGCCCCTCACCAAGAGACCCAGTACTTC. Amino acids: CASTTAGAPHQETQYF. The full variable domain, rest sourced from reference TRBV5-1 and TRBJ2-5, is KAGVTQTPRYLIKTRGQQVTLSCSPISGHRSVSWYQQTPGQGLQFLFEYFSETQRNKGNFPGRFSGRQFSNSRSEMNVSTLELGDSALYLCASTTAGAPHQETQYFGPGTRLLVL.

The chain carries TRBV30 and TRBJ1-3, with D possibly being TRBD1 (6 bases). The germline gives CDR1 GTSNPN, CDR2 SVGIG (reference sequence). The V end was cut by 0 bases, the J end by 3 bases, with 9 bases between. The CDR3 loop spans 14 amino acids. This CDR3 is CAWSVLTGGNTIYF. CDR3 DNA: TGTGCCTGGAGTGTACTGACAGGTGGAAACACCATATATTTT.

The J gene is TRBJ2-1, the V gene TRBV7-8; the match to TRBD1 covers 7 bases. V trimming: 6 bases; J trimming: 4 bases; junction bases outside the gene matches: 6. The CDR3 is made up of 14 amino acids. The germline V gene encodes CDR1 SGHVS and CDR2 FQNEAQ. The CDR3 DNA reads TGTGCCAGCAGACCCCGACAGGGATACAATGAGCAGTTCTTC. It is translated as CASRPRQGYNEQFF.

This chain uses TRBV19 with TRBJ2-1; a weak D match, TRBD2 (5 bases). V lost 7 bases to trimming and J lost 9 bases, with 13 bases between them. The germline V gene encodes CDR1 LNHDA and CDR2 SQIVND (reference sequence). The CDR3 has 12 amino acids. CDR3 in DNA: TGTGCCAGTATGATGGTTGCGGGTGAGCAGTTCTTC. It yields the protein CASMMVAGEQFF. The full variable domain, completed using reference TRBV19 and TRBJ2-1, is DGGITQSPKYLFRKEGQNVTLSCEQNLNHDAMYWYRQDPGQGLRLIYYSQIVNDFQKGDIAEGYSVSREKKESFPLTVTSAQKNPTAFYLCASMMVAGEQFFGPGTRLTVL.

CDR3 nucleotide sequence: TGTGCCAGCCGCGGGTGGGGGCTAGGAAACACTGAAGCTTTCTTT. This encodes CASRGWGLGNTEAFF. The V and J genes are TRBV7-2 and TRBJ1-1; weak D call: TRBD1 (6 bases). CDR1 and CDR2 from the germline V gene are SGHTA and FQGNSA. The CDR3 is 15 amino acids. V was trimmed by 8 bases and J by 2 bases, leaving 18 bases between them.

This clone has only one observation. The chain links TRBV2 to TRBJ1-1; D gene uncertain. Per germline, CDR1 SNHLY and CDR2 FYNNEI. The CDR3 totals 12 residues. Trimming stripped 6 bases from V and 0 bases from J, with 5 bases between. The chain's CDR3 is CASRAVNTEAFF. The CDR3 DNA reads TGTGCCAGCAGGGCCGTGAACACTGAAGCTTTCTTT.

This sequence joins TRBV5-4 and TRBJ2-6; 9 bases are a match to TRBD1. This CDR3 comprises 17 residues. J was trimmed by 4 bases and V by 3 bases; bases with no gene match: 8. Germline assignment: CDR1 SGHNT and CDR2 YYREEE (reference sequence). CDR3 DNA: TGTGCCAGCAGCTCCCCACAGGGGGCGCTCGGGGCCAACGTCCTGACTTTC. Amino acids: CASSSPQGALGANVLTF.

This chain links TRBV30 with TRBJ1-5; no clear D. V was cut by 0 bases and J by 0 bases, with 9 bases left in between. Germline values: CDR1 GTSNPN, CDR2 SVGIG (reference sequence). This CDR3 spans 15 amino acids. The CDR3: CAWSVHGGSNQPQHF. DNA for the CDR3: TGTGCCTGGAGTGTACACGGAGGTAGCAATCAGCCCCAGCATTTT.

The genes are TRBV19 and TRBJ2-7; TRBD1 matches at 7 bases. J was trimmed by 4 bases and V by 1 base; bases with no gene match: 1. The CDR3 totals 13 residues. Germline CDR1 and CDR2: LNHDA and SQIVND (reference sequence). DNA of the CDR3: TGTGCCAGTAGTATAGGCAGGGGGTACGAGCAGTACTTC. Residues: CASSIGRGYEQYF.

The V gene is TRBV29-1, the J gene TRBJ2-3; D may be TRBD1 (5 bases). The CDR3 covers 13 residues. Trimming took off 3 bases at V and 8 bases at J, with 15 bases between the two ends. Germline-derived CDR1 and CDR2 are SQVTM and ANQGSEA. CDR3 DNA: TGCAGCGTTGAGGGGCAGGGTAAAGGTACGCAGTATTTT. Translation gives CSVEGQGKGTQYF.